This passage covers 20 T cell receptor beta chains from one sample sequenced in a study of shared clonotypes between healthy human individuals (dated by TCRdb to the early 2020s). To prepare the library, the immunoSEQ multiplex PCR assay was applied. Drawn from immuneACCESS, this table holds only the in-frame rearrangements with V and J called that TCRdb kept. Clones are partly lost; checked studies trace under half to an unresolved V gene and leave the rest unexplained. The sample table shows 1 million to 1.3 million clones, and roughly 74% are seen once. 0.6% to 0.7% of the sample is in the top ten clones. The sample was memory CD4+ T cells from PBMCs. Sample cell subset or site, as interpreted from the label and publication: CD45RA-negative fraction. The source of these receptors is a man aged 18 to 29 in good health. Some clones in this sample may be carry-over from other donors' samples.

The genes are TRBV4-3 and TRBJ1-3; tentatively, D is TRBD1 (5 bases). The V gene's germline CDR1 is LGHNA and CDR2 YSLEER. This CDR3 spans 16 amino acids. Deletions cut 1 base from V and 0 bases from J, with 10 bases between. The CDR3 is CASSQGVGGSGNTIYF. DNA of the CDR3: TGCGCCAGCAGCCAAGGGGTGGGGGGCTCTGGAAACACCATATATTTT.

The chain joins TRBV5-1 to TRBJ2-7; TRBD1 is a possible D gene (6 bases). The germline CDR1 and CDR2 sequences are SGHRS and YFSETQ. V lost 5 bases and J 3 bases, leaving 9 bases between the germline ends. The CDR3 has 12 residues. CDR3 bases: TGCGCCAGCAGGGCAGGGGACTACGAGCAGTACTTC. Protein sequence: CASRAGDYEQYF.

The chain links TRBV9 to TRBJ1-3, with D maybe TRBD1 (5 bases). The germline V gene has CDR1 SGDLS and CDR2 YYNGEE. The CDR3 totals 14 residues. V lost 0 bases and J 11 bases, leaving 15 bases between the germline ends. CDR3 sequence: CASSVAGTAGAIYF. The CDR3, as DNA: TGTGCCAGCAGCGTAGCTGGGACGGCCGGTGCCATATATTTT.

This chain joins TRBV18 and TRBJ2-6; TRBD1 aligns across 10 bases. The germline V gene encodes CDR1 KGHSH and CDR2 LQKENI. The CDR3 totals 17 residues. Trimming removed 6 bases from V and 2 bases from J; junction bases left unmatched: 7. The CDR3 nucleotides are TGTGCCAGCTCCCCCGGGACAGGGGCGACTGGGGCCAACGTCCTGACTTTC. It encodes CASSPGTGATGANVLTF.

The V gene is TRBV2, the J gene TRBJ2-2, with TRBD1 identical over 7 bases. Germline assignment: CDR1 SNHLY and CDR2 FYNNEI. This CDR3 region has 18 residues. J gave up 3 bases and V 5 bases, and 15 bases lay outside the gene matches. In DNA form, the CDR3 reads TGTGCCAGCAGTTATTCCGGGACAGCAGGATCGGACACCGGGGAGCTGTTTTTT. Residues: CASSYSGTAGSDTGELFF.

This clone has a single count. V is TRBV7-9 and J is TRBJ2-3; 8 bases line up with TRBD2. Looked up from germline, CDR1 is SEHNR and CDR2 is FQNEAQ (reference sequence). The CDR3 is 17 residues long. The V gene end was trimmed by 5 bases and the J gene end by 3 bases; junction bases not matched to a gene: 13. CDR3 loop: CASSPRVGSGATDTQYF. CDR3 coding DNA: TGTGCCAGCAGCCCGCGAGTTGGTAGCGGGGCAACAGATACGCAGTATTTT.

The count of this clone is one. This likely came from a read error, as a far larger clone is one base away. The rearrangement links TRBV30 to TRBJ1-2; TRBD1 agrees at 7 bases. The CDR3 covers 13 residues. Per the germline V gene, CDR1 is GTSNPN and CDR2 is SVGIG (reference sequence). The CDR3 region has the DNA TGTACCTGGAGACAGGGCCCTAAGTATGGCTACACCTTC. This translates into CTWRQGPKYGYTF. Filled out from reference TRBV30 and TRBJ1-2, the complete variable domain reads SQTIHQWPATLVQPVGSPLSLECTVEGTSNPNLYWYRQAAGRGLQLLFYSVGIGQISSEVPQNLSASRPQDRQFILSSKKLLLSDSGFYLCTWRQGPKYGYTFGSGTRLTVV.

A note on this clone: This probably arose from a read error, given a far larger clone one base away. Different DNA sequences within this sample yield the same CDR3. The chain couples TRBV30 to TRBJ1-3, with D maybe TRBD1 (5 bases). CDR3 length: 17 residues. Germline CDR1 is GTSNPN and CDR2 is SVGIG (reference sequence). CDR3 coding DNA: TGTGCCTGCCGGCGACCCAGGCGGGGGGTCCCTGGAAACACCATATACTTT. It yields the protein CACRRPRRGVPGNTIYF.

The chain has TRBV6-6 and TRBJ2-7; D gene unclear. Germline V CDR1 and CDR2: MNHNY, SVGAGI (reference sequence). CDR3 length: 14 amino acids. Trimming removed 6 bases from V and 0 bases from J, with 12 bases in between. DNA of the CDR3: TGTGCCAGCAGGGAACTGATCAGCTCCTACGAGCAGTACTTC. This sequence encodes CASRELISSYEQYF.

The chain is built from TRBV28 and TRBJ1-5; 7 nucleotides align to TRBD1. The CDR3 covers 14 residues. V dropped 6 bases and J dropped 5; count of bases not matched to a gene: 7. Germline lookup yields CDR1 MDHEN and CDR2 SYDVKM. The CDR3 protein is CASSLHRGDQPQHF. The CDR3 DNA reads TGTGCCAGCAGCCTACACAGGGGAGATCAGCCCCAGCATTTT.

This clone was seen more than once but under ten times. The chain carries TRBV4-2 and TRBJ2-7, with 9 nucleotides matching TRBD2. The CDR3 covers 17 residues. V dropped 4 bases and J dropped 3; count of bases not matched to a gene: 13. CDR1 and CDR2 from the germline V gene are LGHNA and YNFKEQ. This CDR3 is CASSRGSSGSVDYEQYF. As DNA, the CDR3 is TGTGCCAGCAGCCGAGGAAGTAGCGGGAGTGTCGACTACGAGCAGTACTTC.

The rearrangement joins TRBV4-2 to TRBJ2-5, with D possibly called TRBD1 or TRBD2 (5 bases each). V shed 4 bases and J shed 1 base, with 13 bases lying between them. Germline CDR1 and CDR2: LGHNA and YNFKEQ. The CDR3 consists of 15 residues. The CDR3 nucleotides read TGTGCCAGCAGCCGGGGTTTGGGACCCCAAGAGACCCAGTACTTC. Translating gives CASSRGLGPQETQYF.

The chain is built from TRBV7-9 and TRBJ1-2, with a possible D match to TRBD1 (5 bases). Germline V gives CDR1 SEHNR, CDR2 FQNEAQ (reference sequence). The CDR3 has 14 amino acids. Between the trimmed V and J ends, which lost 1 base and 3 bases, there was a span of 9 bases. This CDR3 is CASSLVQGDYGYTF. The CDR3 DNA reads TGTGCCAGCAGCTTAGTACAAGGGGACTATGGCTACACCTTC.

The CDR3 region has the DNA TGTGCCAGCAGCTTGCCGGGACTAGCAGGAGAGACCCAGTACTTC. This sequence encodes CASSLPGLAGETQYF. The V and J genes are TRBV5-4 and TRBJ2-5, with 9 bases aligning to TRBD2. J was trimmed by 4 bases and V by 1 base; bases with no gene match: 5. From germline, CDR1 is SGHNT and CDR2 YYREEE (reference sequence). The CDR3 runs to 15 residues.

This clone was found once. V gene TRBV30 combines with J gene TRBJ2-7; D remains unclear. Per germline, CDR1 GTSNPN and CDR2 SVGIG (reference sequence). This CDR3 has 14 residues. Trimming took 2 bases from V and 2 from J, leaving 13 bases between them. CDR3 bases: TGTGCCTGGAGTACGGGTTTGGGCCCCTACGAGCAGTACTTC. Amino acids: CAWSTGLGPYEQYF.

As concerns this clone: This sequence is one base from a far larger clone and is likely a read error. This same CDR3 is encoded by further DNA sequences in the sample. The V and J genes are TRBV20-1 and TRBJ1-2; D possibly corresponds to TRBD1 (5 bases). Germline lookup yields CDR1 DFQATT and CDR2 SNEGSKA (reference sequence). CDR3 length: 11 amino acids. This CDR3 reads CSAPRDYGYTF. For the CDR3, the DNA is TGCAGTGCTCCAAGGGACTATGGTTACACCTTC.

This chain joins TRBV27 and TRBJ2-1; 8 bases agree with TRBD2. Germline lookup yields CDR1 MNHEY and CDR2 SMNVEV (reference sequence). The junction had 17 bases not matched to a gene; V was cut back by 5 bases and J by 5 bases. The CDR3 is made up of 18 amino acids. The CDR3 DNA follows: TGTGCCAGCAGTAGGGGGGGTGGTAGCGGGAATTCGCACAATGAGCAGTTCTTC. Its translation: CASSRGGGSGNSHNEQFF.

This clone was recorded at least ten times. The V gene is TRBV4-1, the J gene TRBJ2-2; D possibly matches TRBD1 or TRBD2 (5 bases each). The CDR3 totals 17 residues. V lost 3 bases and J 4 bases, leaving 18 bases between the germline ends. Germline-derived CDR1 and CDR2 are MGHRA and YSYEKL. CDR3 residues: CASSQGNRGGGTGELFF. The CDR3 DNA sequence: TGCGCCAGCAGCCAGGGCAACCGGGGCGGAGGCACCGGGGAGCTGTTTTTT.

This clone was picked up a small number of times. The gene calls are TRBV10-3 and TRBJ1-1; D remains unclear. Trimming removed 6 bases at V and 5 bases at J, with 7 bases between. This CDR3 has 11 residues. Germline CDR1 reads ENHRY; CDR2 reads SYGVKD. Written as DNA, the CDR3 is TGTGCCATCAGGGGAGAGACTGAAGCTTTCTTT. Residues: CAIRGETEAFF.

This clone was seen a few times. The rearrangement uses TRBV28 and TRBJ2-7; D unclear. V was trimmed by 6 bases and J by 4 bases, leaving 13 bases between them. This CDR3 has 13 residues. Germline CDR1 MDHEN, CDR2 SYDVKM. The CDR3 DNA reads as TGTGCCAGCAGCATGGGCTCGAGGTACGAGCAGTACTTC. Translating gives CASSMGSRYEQYF.